The present T cell receptor (beta chain) was sequenced within a study of blood T cells in healthy people across ages. Study-wide background: Per two T cells, about one barcoded beta molecule was captured through template switching. Broader study findings: Per-million-T-cell TCR beta diversity fell roughly linearly with age.

The CDR3 totals 15 residues. Trimming took off 5 bases at V and 5 bases at J, with 16 bases between the two ends. The use of a sample-barcoded 5' primer and a J-beta primer mix characterized a second PCR of roughly 6 to 12 cycles. Each CDR3 protein is one row after TCRdb ran MiXCR on the 5' RACE reads. The table lists about 2 million distinct CDR3 sequences, just under 50% of them singletons. As for this clonotype: The antigen is not known.

This receptor was taken from a woman between 35 and 50 years old in good health. The sequenced sample was blood. V usage is TRBV12-3 or TRBV12-4 and J usage is TRBJ2-1, with D maybe TRBD2 (5 bases). The CDR3 here is CASSINGLHHNEQFF. CDR3 in DNA: TGTGCCAGCAGTATTAACGGACTCCACCACAATGAGCAGTTCTTC.